Described below is a single T cell receptor beta chain sequence and its context. The data belong to a study of blood T cell repertoires in COVID-19. Turning to the study itself: The origin of the acute and convalescent COVID-19 samples was the United States, Italy and Spain. T cells, B-cell-depleted T cells, or PBMCs provided the cDNA or gDNA that served as material.

It was during active infection that Seattle patients were enrolled and then longitudinally followed. In the authors' methods: Nucleated cell number was recorded as an estimate derived from reference gene primer amplification. Repertoires were generated with immunoSEQ multiplex PCR, while TCRdb's copy carries only in-frame clones and drops some. V and J calls and clone size are copied from that table; D and trimming were computed from the DNA. The top ten clones hold around 8% of a sample with some 230,000 clones, roughly four fifths of them seen once. This TCR derives from a woman older than 75 with COVID-19, enrolled during active disease. Material: peripheral blood.

This CDR3 is CASSSWGGHGGYTF. CDR3 coding DNA: TGTGCCAGCAGCTCCTGGGGGGGACATGGTGGCTACACCTTC. J is TRBJ1-2 and V is TRBV5-6; maybe TRBD1 (6 bases). The V gene lost 3 bases and the J gene lost 7 bases, with 16 bases spanning the gap. CDR3 length: 14 residues. Germline V gives CDR1 SGHDT, CDR2 YYEEEE.